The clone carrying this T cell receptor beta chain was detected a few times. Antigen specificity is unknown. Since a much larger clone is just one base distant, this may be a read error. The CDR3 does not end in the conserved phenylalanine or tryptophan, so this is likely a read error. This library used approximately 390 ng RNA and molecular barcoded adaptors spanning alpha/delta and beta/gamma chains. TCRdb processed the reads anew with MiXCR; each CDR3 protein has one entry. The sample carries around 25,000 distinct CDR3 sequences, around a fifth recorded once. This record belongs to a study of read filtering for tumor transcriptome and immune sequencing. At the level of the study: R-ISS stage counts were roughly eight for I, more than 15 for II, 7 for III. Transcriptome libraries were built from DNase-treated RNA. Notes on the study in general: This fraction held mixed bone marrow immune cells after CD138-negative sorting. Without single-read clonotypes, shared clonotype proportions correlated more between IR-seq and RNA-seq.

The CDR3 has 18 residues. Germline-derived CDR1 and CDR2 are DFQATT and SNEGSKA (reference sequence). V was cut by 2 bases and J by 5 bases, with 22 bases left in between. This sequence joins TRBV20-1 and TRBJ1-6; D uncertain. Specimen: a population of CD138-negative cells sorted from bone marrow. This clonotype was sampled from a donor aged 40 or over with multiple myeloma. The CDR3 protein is CSARLKGSISSDNSPLHL. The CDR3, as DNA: TGCAGTGCTAGATTGAAAGGATCGATCTCATCGGATAATTCACCCCTCCACCTT.